Described below is a single T cell receptor beta chain sequence and its context. Its antigen is currently unknown. Germline lookup yields CDR1 ENHRY and CDR2 SYGVKD. With 6 bases removed from V and 0 bases from J, the gap between germline ends came to 10 bases. CDR3 length equals 14 residues. This sample is part of a study of cytomegalovirus exposure and HLA in healthy donors. Regarding the study as a whole: Accurate predictions that matched the HLA-A and HLA-B alleles of most subjects were reportedly made from TCR beta sequences.

A multiplex PCR was run with 60 Vbeta primers and 13 Jbeta primers. Some clones are missing from TCRdb's copy, which holds only in-frame ones; the method was immunoSEQ multiplex PCR. The top ten clones hold around 6% of a sample with 90,000 to 140,000 clones, 65% to 80% of them seen once. What was sequenced was PBMCs. The TCR was taken from a male donor in good health and CMV-seronegative. V is TRBV10-3 and J is TRBJ2-3; perhaps TRBD1 as D (7 bases). CDR3 sequence reads: CAIRRGQSTDTQYF. The CDR3 coding sequence is TGTGCCATCAGGCGGGGACAGAGCACAGATACGCAGTATTTT.